This T cell receptor beta chain was recorded in a study of PD-L1 blockade in urothelial cancer. General observations from the study: Pretreatment blood TCR clonality under the median forecast improved survival.

Synthetic analogs of TCR templates were spiked into every PCR. TCRdb's table, derived via immunoSEQ multiplex PCR, lists solely in-frame clones and lacks some. Seen here are 95,000 to 100,000 clones, roughly 84% observed once, and the top ten hold 1.5% to 2.5%. Trimming pared 2 bases from V and 2 bases from J, leaving 9 bases between. The germline V gene has CDR1 SGHVS and CDR2 FQNEAQ. This CDR3 has 14 amino acids. About this clone itself: Antigen specificity is unknown.

As to time point: pretreatment peripheral blood. Each individual provided 1 to 8 samples (taken pretreatment and on-treatment). This TCR derives from a man between 60 and 75 years old with urothelial cancer. Here the sequenced sample was PBMCs, taken around atezolizumab (anti-PD-L1) treatment. The V gene is TRBV7-8, the J gene TRBJ1-2, with D uncertain. The CDR3 bases are TGTGCCAGCAGCTTATTGAGCGGGAACTATGGCTACACCTTC. It yields the protein CASSLLSGNYGYTF.